These 16 T cell receptor beta chains came from one sample sequenced in a study of metastatic and nonmetastatic thyroid tumors. Until they underwent thyroid surgery, no patient had received any treatment. Through MiXCR, TCRdb re-clonotyped the PCR reads. The profile shows 21,000 or so clones, around 19% of them singletons. The sequencing input was blood. The receptors shown here come from a male donor with papillary thyroid cancer or a benign thyroid nodule (not recorded which). Some clones in this sample may be carry-over from other donors' samples.

Ten or more counts support this clone. The V and J genes are TRBV12-3 or TRBV12-4 and TRBJ2-3; 14 positions agree with TRBD2. CDR3 size: 15 residues. The V gene end was trimmed by 8 bases and the J gene end by 8 bases; junction bases not matched to a gene: 9. Written as DNA, the CDR3 is TGTGCCAGCGGGGGGGGACTAGCGGGAGTAGGTACGCAGTATTTT. This gives the protein CASGGGLAGVGTQYF.

This clone occurred a few times. CDR3 region: CASIGGGGGEKLFF. CDR3 DNA sequence: TGTGCCAGCATTGGGGGCGGAGGAGGGGAAAAACTGTTTTTT. This chain connects TRBV28 to TRBJ1-4, with D tentatively TRBD1 (6 bases). The CDR3 sequence is 14 residues long. The V gene's germline CDR1 is MDHEN and CDR2 SYDVKM. V dropped 7 bases and J dropped 8 bases, with 17 bases sitting between them.

This clone was detected ten times or more. V and J are TRBV4-2 and TRBJ2-2, with D hard to call. The ends were cut back, 5 bases at V and 1 base at J, with 8 bases in the middle. This CDR3 has 14 residues. CDR1 is LGHNA and CDR2 is YNFKEQ in the germline V gene. Here the CDR3 reads CASSSFGNTGELFF. CDR3 sequence (DNA): TGTGCCAGCAGCAGCTTTGGGAACACCGGGGAGCTGTTTTTT.

This clone rates as medium-sized (0.01 to 0.1%). DNA of the CDR3: TGTGCCAGCAGCTATAGACAGAGAAGCTCCTACGAGCAGTACTTC. Encoded protein: CASSYRQRSSYEQYF. The chain is built from TRBV11-3 and TRBJ2-7, with a tentative D call TRBD1 (5 bases). Trimming shortened V by 4 bases and J by 0 bases, and 13 bases separated the two germline ends. The CDR3 runs 15 residues. Germline-derived CDR1 and CDR2 are SGHNT and YENEEA.

This clone appeared many times. The chain links TRBV7-9 to TRBJ2-2, with D possibly being TRBD1 (6 bases). Germline CDR1 is SEHNR and CDR2 is FQNEAQ (reference sequence). The CDR3 has 14 amino acids. Trimming took off 2 bases at V and 5 bases at J, with 9 bases between the two ends. CDR3 DNA: TGTGCCAGCAGCTTACAGGGGCGGACCGGGGAGCTGTTTTTT. Residues: CASSLQGRTGELFF.

The chain recombines TRBV18 with TRBJ2-7, with 7 bases aligning to TRBD2. Germline loops: CDR1 KGHSH, CDR2 LQKENI. Losses at the gene ends were 3 bases for V and 0 bases for J; bases not matched to a gene: 8. There are 16 residues in the CDR3. CDR3 protein: CASSPRTTSDSYEQYF. The CDR3 region has the DNA TGTGCCAGCTCACCGAGAACCACTAGCGACTCCTACGAGCAGTACTTC.

In its sample, this clone is medium-sized. The chain combines TRBV6-1 with TRBJ1-6; D is unresolved. The CDR3 is 13 residues long. The germline V gene encodes CDR1 MNHNS and CDR2 SASEGT. V lost 3 bases and J 9 bases, leaving 9 bases between the germline ends. This CDR3 is CASSEGERSPLHF. The CDR3 nucleotides are TGTGCCAGCAGTGAGGGAGAACGTTCACCCCTCCACTTT.

This clone was observed many times. V is TRBV7-3 and J is TRBJ2-1, with TRBD1 matching 8 bases. V trimming: 4 bases; J trimming: 5 bases; junction bases outside the gene matches: 7. The CDR3 spans 15 residues. Germline V lookup: CDR1 SGHTA, CDR2 FQGTGA. The CDR3 sequence: CASSSRQGIHNEQFF. Here the CDR3 DNA reads TGTGCCAGCAGCTCTAGACAGGGGATCCACAATGAGCAGTTCTTC. The full variable domain, in which reference TRBV7-3 and TRBJ2-1 provide the parts outside the CDR3, is GAGVSQTPSNKVTEKGKYVELRCDPISGHTALYWYRQSLGQGPEFLIYFQGTGAADDSGLPNDRFFAVRPEGSVSTLKIQRTERGDSAVYLCASSSRQGIHNEQFFGPGTRLTVL.

This clone was counted many times. The chain recombines TRBV25-1 with TRBJ2-1; TRBD1 matches at 7 bases. The CDR3 has 15 residues. CDR1 MGHDK and CDR2 SYGVNS come from the germline V gene. The J segment lost 1 base and the V segment lost 6 bases, leaving 6 bases of the junction unmatched. The CDR3 region has the DNA TGTGCCAGCAGCCCGGACAGGCAATCCTACAATGAGCAGTTCTTC. It yields the protein CASSPDRQSYNEQFF. The entire variable domain, with the rest obtained from reference TRBV25-1 and TRBJ2-1, is as follows: EADIYQTPRYLVIGTGKKITLECSQTMGHDKMYWYQQDPGMELHLIHYSYGVNSTEKGDLSSESTVSRIRTEHFPLTLESARPSHTSQYLCASSPDRQSYNEQFFGPGTRLTVL.

This clone was seen a handful of times. CDR3 in amino acids: CASSLEGARDSPLHF. The CDR3 nucleotides read TGTGCCAGCAGCTTAGAGGGGGCGAGAGATTCACCCCTCCACTTT. This chain uses TRBV11-2 with TRBJ1-6, with D perhaps matching TRBD1 (6 bases). The CDR3 totals 15 residues. Germline loops: CDR1 SGHAT, CDR2 FQNNGV. V was pared by 0 bases and J by 8 bases, with 11 bases between.

The genes are TRBV7-9 and TRBJ2-2; D may be TRBD2 (5 bases). This CDR3 has 13 amino acids. Germline V gene lookup returns CDR1 SEHNR and CDR2 FQNEAQ (reference sequence). Trimming removed 2 bases at V and 6 bases at J, with 7 bases between. This chain's CDR3 is CASSLWEPGELFF. DNA for the CDR3: TGTGCCAGCAGCTTATGGGAGCCCGGGGAGCTGTTTTTT.

This clone occurred a few times. The genes are TRBV6-2 or TRBV6-3 and TRBJ2-2, with D perhaps matching TRBD1 or TRBD2 (6 bases each). The CDR3 totals 14 residues. V was cut by 7 bases and J by 1 base, with 10 bases left in between. In germline, CDR1 is MNHEY, CDR2 SVGEGT. CDR3 sequence: CASKGGVNTGELFF. The CDR3 DNA reads as TGTGCCAGCAAGGGGGGAGTGAACACCGGGGAGCTGTTTTTT.

The chain recombines TRBV11-2 with TRBJ1-2; the D is unclear. Germline V CDR1 and CDR2: SGHAT, FQNNGV. Trimming left V 5 bases short and J 8 bases short, with 12 bases between. The CDR3 runs to 12 residues. The CDR3 region has the DNA TGTGCCAGCAGCGGCAACGTGGACGGCTACACCTTC. Amino acid sequence: CASSGNVDGYTF.

This clone was seen a handful of times. The chain is built from TRBV6-1 and TRBJ2-7; D gene uncertain. Germline V gives CDR1 MNHNS, CDR2 SASEGT. The CDR3 has 15 residues. CDR3 loop: CAISEAQGAPYEQYV. DNA for the CDR3: TGTGCCATCAGTGAAGCGCAAGGCGCCCCCTACGAGCAGTACGTC.

At least ten counts were recorded for this clone. The chain links TRBV15 to TRBJ2-3; 11 bases fit TRBD2. The length of the CDR3 is 17 residues. CDR1 LNHNV and CDR2 YYDKDF come from the germline V gene (reference sequence). The junction had 7 bases not matched to a gene; V was cut back by 4 bases and J by 1 base. CDR3 region: CATSILQTSGGTDTQYF. DNA for the CDR3: TGTGCCACCAGCATACTCCAGACTAGCGGGGGCACAGATACGCAGTATTTT.

The chain couples TRBV7-8 to TRBJ1-5; 10 bases fit TRBD1. V was pared by 5 bases and J by 6 bases, with 16 bases of the junction left unmatched. This CDR3 has 18 residues. CDR1 and CDR2 (germline): SGHVS, FQNEAQ. CDR3 nucleotides: TGTGCCAGCAGCGCACCACTTATCGGGACAGGGGTGGCTCAGCCCCAGCATTTT. Protein: CASSAPLIGTGVAQPQHF.